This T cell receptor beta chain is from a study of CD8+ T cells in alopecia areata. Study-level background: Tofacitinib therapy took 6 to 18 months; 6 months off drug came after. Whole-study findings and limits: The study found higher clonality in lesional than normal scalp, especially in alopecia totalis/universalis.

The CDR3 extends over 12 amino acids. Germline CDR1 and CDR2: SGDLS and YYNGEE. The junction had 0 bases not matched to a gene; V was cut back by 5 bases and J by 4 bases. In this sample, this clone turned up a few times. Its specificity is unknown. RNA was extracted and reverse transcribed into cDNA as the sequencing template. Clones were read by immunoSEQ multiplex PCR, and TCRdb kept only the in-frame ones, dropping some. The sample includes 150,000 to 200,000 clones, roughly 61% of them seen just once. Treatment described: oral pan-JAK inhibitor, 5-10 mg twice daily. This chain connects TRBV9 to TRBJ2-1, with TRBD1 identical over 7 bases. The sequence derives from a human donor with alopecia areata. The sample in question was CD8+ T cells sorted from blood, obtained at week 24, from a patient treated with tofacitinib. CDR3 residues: CASRGQYNEQFF. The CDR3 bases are TGTGCCAGCAGGGGACAGTACAATGAGCAGTTCTTC. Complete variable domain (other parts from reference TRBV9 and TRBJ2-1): DSGVTQTPKHLITATGQRVTLRCSPRSGDLSVYWYQQSLDQGLQFLIQYYNGEERAKGNILERFSAQQFPDLHSELNLSSLELGDSALYFCASRGQYNEQFFGPGTRLTVL.